This T cell receptor beta chain was identified in a study of a mutant IDH1 vaccine in newly diagnosed glioma. Overall study context: Averaging around 42 years of age, treated patients were about 62% male and approximately 38% female.

As for this clone: Its matching antigen is unknown.

General study results and limits: Pseudoprogression apparently tracked independently of changes in top peripheral T cell clonotypes.

The repertoire was sequenced with immunoSEQ multiplex PCR; TCRdb's copy has only in-frame clones and lacks some. Of 55,000 or so clones in the sample, 80% were seen once. Trimming left V 3 bases short and J 2 bases short, with 8 bases between. Germline loops: CDR1 WNHNN, CDR2 SYGVQD (reference sequence). This CDR3 region has 13 residues. This sample's time point: week 23, last vaccination. Doses comprised 300 ug of mutant IDH1 20-mer peptide each, plus topical imiquimod. The V gene is TRBV10-1, the J gene TRBJ2-7, with no clear D. The receptor comes from a man aged 35-49 years with glioma. The sequences come from PBMCs, collected from a glioma patient whose treatment included an IDH1 peptide vaccine. CDR3 sequence (DNA): TGCGCCAGCAGTGACACCTTACCCTACGAGCAGTACTTC. It codes for CASSDTLPYEQYF.